This entry features one T cell receptor beta chain sequence. Its antigen is undetermined. The sample belongs to a study of post-analysis software for immune sequencing data. Study in general: Relapsing-remitting, secondary progressive and progressive-relapsing forms of multiple sclerosis all featured among disease courses.

Unique molecular identifiers were carried by the TCR beta cDNA libraries. Yield was roughly 0.5 million cDNA molecules from about 1 to 10 million T cells. TCRdb used MiXCR to reprocess the PCR reads, holding one entry per CDR3 protein. Among hundreds of thousands of distinct CDR3 sequences listed, 53% were seen once. Study-wide results and caveats: Significantly decreased normalized Chao1 diversity was recorded for multiple sclerosis patients relative to controls. Compared with controls, patients had more of about 5 TRBV segments, including TRBV5-6, TRBV5-1 and TRBV20-1.

V shed 0 bases and J 2 bases; nucleotides not matched to a gene: 3. Germline lookup yields CDR1 DFQATT and CDR2 SNEGSKA (reference sequence). The CDR3 spans 16 residues. The sequenced material came from blood. The V gene is TRBV20-1, the J gene TRBJ2-3; 12 bases align to TRBD2. The clonotype was recovered from a girl under 18 with multiple sclerosis. CDR3 sequence: CSARDLAGGFTDTQYF. The CDR3 DNA follows: TGCAGTGCTAGAGATCTAGCGGGAGGGTTCACAGATACGCAGTATTTT.